One and the same sample provided the 26 T cell receptor beta chains below, sequenced in a study of control samples from healthy donors and cancer patients. Sequencing was performed with immunoSEQ multiplex PCR; in TCRdb, only in-frame clones are kept and a portion is missing. The sample lists around 120,000 clones, approximately 90% occurring once. The source material was blood. All receptors come from a woman aged 18-29 years in good health.

J is TRBJ2-2 and V is TRBV5-5, with 9 bases lining up with TRBD2. The CDR3 consists of 16 residues. Per germline, CDR1 SGHKS and CDR2 YYEKEE (reference sequence). The junction had 10 bases not matched to a gene; V was cut back by 4 bases and J by 6 bases. The CDR3 bases are TGTGCCAGCAGCCGATCCGTTAGCGGGAGCGCCGGGGAGCTGTTTTTT. Encoded protein: CASSRSVSGSAGELFF.

The rearrangement joins TRBV4-3 to TRBJ1-2; perhaps TRBD1 as D (5 bases). V was trimmed by 1 base and J by 6 bases, leaving 9 bases between them. This CDR3 is built from 13 residues. Germline V gives CDR1 LGHNA, CDR2 YSLEER. The CDR3 DNA follows: TGCGCCAGCAGCCAAGGTCCAGGGAATGGCTACACCTTC. Translating gives CASSQGPGNGYTF.

This chain connects TRBV20-1 to TRBJ2-7; 9 bases fit TRBD1. V was clipped by 3 bases and J by 3 bases; unmatched bases: 15. The CDR3 runs 17 residues. The V gene's germline CDR1 is DFQATT and CDR2 SNEGSKA (reference sequence). CDR3 region: CSASAGQGLRSLYEQYF. DNA of the CDR3: TGCAGTGCTAGTGCGGGACAGGGTCTCCGTTCACTCTACGAGCAGTACTTC.

This chain links TRBV14 with TRBJ2-5; a possible D gene is TRBD2 (7 bases). The germline V gene encodes CDR1 SGHDN and CDR2 FVKESK. V was clipped by 2 bases and J by 4 bases, with 20 bases between them. The CDR3 length is 17 residues. The CDR3 reads CASSQIYGGRFLETQYF. CDR3 sequence (DNA): TGTGCCAGCAGCCAAATATACGGGGGGCGTTTCCTAGAGACCCAGTACTTC.

This clone was counted a few times. Written as DNA, the CDR3 is TGTGCCAGCACCAAACTGGGGATATACAATGAGCAGTTCTTC. Encoded protein: CASTKLGIYNEQFF. This rearrangement joins TRBV27 to TRBJ2-1; D not resolved. The CDR3 has 14 amino acids. The V gene lost 7 bases and the J gene lost 4 bases, with 14 bases spanning the gap. Germline assignment: CDR1 MNHEY and CDR2 SMNVEV (reference sequence).

The chain carries TRBV7-6 and TRBJ2-1, with D perhaps being TRBD1 or TRBD2 (6 bases each). The CDR3 contains 13 residues. The ends were cut back, 4 bases at V and 6 bases at J, with 10 bases in the middle. Germline values: CDR1 SGHVS, CDR2 FNYEAQ. The CDR3 reads CASSSRGPNEQFF. In nucleotides, the CDR3 is TGTGCCAGCAGCTCCCGGGGGCCCAATGAGCAGTTCTTC.

The chain uses TRBV19 and TRBJ2-1; 9 bases are shared with TRBD2. V dropped 6 bases and J dropped 7; count of bases not matched to a gene: 4. Germline V gene sequence: CDR1 LNHDA, CDR2 SQIVND (reference sequence). The CDR3 consists of 13 residues. For the CDR3, the DNA is TGTGCCAGTAGGGTCCTAGCGGGGAATGAGCAGTTCTTC. Encoded protein: CASRVLAGNEQFF.

The rearrangement uses TRBV3-1 (or the pseudogene TRBV3-2) and TRBJ2-1; D could derive from TRBD1 or TRBD2 (6 bases each). The CDR3 consists of 13 residues. V lost 6 bases to trimming and J lost 6 bases, with 12 bases between them. Germline values: CDR1 LGHDT, CDR2 YNNKEL (reference sequence). As DNA, the CDR3 is TGTGCCAGCAGACACGAGGGGGGCAATGAGCAGTTCTTC. It yields the protein CASRHEGGNEQFF.

V is TRBV20-1 and J is TRBJ2-2; D unresolved. Germline assignment: CDR1 DFQATT and CDR2 SNEGSKA (reference sequence). Trimming pared 2 bases from V and 8 bases from J, leaving 6 bases between. The CDR3 runs 11 residues. The CDR3 reads CSARTRGELFF. CDR3 coding DNA: TGCAGTGCTAGAACGCGGGGGGAGCTGTTTTTT.

The chain has TRBV10-3 and TRBJ2-3; TRBD1 matches 8 bases. This CDR3 spans 20 amino acids. V was pared by 4 bases and J by 5 bases, with 23 bases of the junction left unmatched. Germline assignment: CDR1 ENHRY and CDR2 SYGVKD. The CDR3 region is CAISGALRIEGRGLLDTQYF. The CDR3 DNA is TGTGCCATCAGTGGGGCGTTGAGAATAGAGGGCAGGGGGCTCTTAGATACGCAGTATTTT.

This chain joins TRBV27 and TRBJ1-1; 8 bases match TRBD1. The CDR3 length is 18 residues. Germline V gene lookup returns CDR1 MNHEY and CDR2 SMNVEV (reference sequence). With V trimmed by 5 bases and J by 1 base, 15 bases remained unmatched. In DNA form, the CDR3 reads TGTGCCAGCAGTGCGGACAGGGCCGAAGCTCCATGGAACACTGAAGCTTTCTTT. This sequence encodes CASSADRAEAPWNTEAFF.

This clone showed up just once. This sequence joins TRBV6-1 and TRBJ2-3, with 10 bases identical to TRBD2. The CDR3 is 16 residues long. V shed 4 bases and J 2 bases; nucleotides not matched to a gene: 6. Germline loops: CDR1 MNHNS, CDR2 SASEGT. CDR3 nucleotide sequence: TGTGCCAGCAGTGGGAGAAGCGGGGGGGACACAGATACGCAGTATTTT. Residues: CASSGRSGGDTDTQYF.

The chain uses TRBV27 and TRBJ1-6; D is perhaps TRBD1 (6 bases). The germline CDR1 and CDR2 sequences are MNHEY and SMNVEV (reference sequence). CDR3 length equals 15 residues. Deletions cut 0 bases from V and 5 bases from J, with 8 bases between. The CDR3 DNA reads as TGTGCCAGCAGTTTATCAGGGACACATAATTCACCCCTCCACTTT. This codes for CASSLSGTHNSPLHF.

V and J are TRBV7-2 and TRBJ2-1; the D is unclear. Per germline, CDR1 SGHTA and CDR2 FQGNSA. The germline V and J ends were trimmed by 3 bases and 8 bases, with 8 bases remaining between them. CDR3 length: 12 amino acids. The CDR3 loop is CASSLRPDEQFF. Written as DNA, the CDR3 is TGTGCCAGCAGCTTGAGGCCAGATGAGCAGTTCTTC.

The chain combines TRBV6-2 or TRBV6-3 with TRBJ2-5, with 11 nucleotides matching TRBD2. CDR1 and CDR2 (germline): MNHEY, SVGEGT. The trim removed 4 bases at V and 5 bases at J, leaving 9 bases unmatched. This CDR3 is 16 amino acids long. CDR3 nucleotides: TGTGCCAGCAGTTGGATTCCTAGCGGGGGGAGGGAGACCCAGTACTTC. As protein: CASSWIPSGGRETQYF.

For the CDR3, the DNA is TGTGCCAGCAGTGTGGGGTTACAGGGAACCAAAAACATTCAGTACTTC. Translated: CASSVGLQGTKNIQYF. The chain employs TRBV6-1 and TRBJ2-4, with a possible D match to TRBD1 (6 bases). The germline V gene has CDR1 MNHNS and CDR2 SASEGT. This CDR3 comprises 16 residues. V was cut by 4 bases and J by 2 bases, with 15 bases left in between.

This rearrangement joins TRBV28 to TRBJ1-2; TRBD1 matches 7 bases. CDR3 size: 13 residues. Germline V gene sequence: CDR1 MDHEN, CDR2 SYDVKM. V lost 4 bases, J lost 4 bases, and 3 bases stayed unmatched. CDR3 DNA: TGTGCCAGCAGTTCAGACAGGGTCTATGGCTACACCTTC. Residues: CASSSDRVYGYTF.

The V gene is TRBV12-1, the J gene TRBJ1-5. TRBV12-1 is deemed a pseudogene. This CDR3 has 13 amino acids. This CDR3 is CASSFEGWQPQHF. Here the CDR3 DNA reads TGTGCCAGCAGCTTTGAGGGTTGGCAGCCCCAGCATTTT.

The rearrangement joins TRBV9 to TRBJ2-1; D ambiguous. CDR3 length: 13 amino acids. V was pared by 3 bases and J by 2 bases, with 6 bases between. CDR1 SGDLS and CDR2 YYNGEE come from the germline V gene. CDR3 DNA: TGTGCCAGCAGCGCTCCGACCTACAATGAGCAGTTCTTC. It encodes CASSAPTYNEQFF.

The chain is built from TRBV10-3 and TRBJ2-1; D unresolved. Trimming removed 2 bases from V and 9 bases from J, with 11 bases in between. The CDR3 extends over 13 amino acids. Germline CDR1 and CDR2: ENHRY and SYGVKD. CDR3 nucleotides: TGTGCCATCAGTGAGCGAGCAAAAGCTGAGCAGTTCTTC. Amino acid sequence: CAISERAKAEQFF.

The chain has TRBV6-5 and TRBJ2-4; 7 nucleotides align to TRBD2. CDR3 length: 15 residues. The trim removed 5 bases at V and 8 bases at J, leaving 12 bases unmatched. Germline V lookup: CDR1 MNHEY, CDR2 SVGAGI. The CDR3 is CASSPFTTSADIQYF. As DNA, the CDR3 is TGTGCCAGCAGTCCCTTCACAACTAGCGCGGACATTCAGTACTTC.

V is TRBV27 and J is TRBJ1-1, with D unresolved. Germline-derived CDR1 and CDR2 are MNHEY and SMNVEV (reference sequence). This CDR3 region has 11 residues. V dropped 5 bases and J dropped 7 bases, with 8 bases sitting between them. The CDR3 loop reads CASSQGLEAFF. In nucleotides, the CDR3 is TGTGCCAGCAGTCAAGGTCTTGAAGCTTTCTTT.

The gene calls are TRBV9 and TRBJ2-1, with 13 bases fitting TRBD2. Germline CDR1 is SGDLS and CDR2 is YYNGEE. The CDR3 runs 18 residues. After removal of 0 bases from V and 4 bases from J, the junction contained 7 bases not matched to a gene. The CDR3 DNA reads TGTGCCAGCAGCGTAGCTAGCGGGACTAGCGGGGTATACAATGAGCAGTTCTTC. Its protein is CASSVASGTSGVYNEQFF.

The chain uses TRBV29-1 and TRBJ2-5; D not resolved. V lost 7 bases to trimming and J lost 5 bases, with 14 bases between them. Germline V gene sequence: CDR1 SQVTM, CDR2 ANQGSEA. The CDR3 has 12 amino acids. CDR3 region: CSAARSKETQYF. CDR3 nucleotides: TGCAGCGCTGCCAGGTCCAAGGAGACCCAGTACTTC.

The chain is built from TRBV6-5 and TRBJ1-3; no clear D gene. The CDR3 has 15 residues. CDR1 MNHEY and CDR2 SVGAGI come from the germline V gene. Trimming shortened V by 10 bases and J by 3 bases, and 19 bases separated the two germline ends. The CDR3 loop reads CATLSPGGYGNTIYF. Here the CDR3 DNA reads TGTGCCACCCTCAGTCCGGGAGGCTATGGAAACACCATATATTTT.

The genes are TRBV28 and TRBJ2-2, with D perhaps TRBD2 (5 bases). V shed 7 bases and J shed 0 bases, with 15 bases lying between them. From germline, CDR1 is MDHEN and CDR2 SYDVKM. The CDR3 has 16 amino acids. CDR3 region: CASTGSVETNTGELFF. The CDR3, as DNA: TGTGCCAGCACAGGTAGCGTAGAGACGAACACCGGGGAGCTGTTTTTT.